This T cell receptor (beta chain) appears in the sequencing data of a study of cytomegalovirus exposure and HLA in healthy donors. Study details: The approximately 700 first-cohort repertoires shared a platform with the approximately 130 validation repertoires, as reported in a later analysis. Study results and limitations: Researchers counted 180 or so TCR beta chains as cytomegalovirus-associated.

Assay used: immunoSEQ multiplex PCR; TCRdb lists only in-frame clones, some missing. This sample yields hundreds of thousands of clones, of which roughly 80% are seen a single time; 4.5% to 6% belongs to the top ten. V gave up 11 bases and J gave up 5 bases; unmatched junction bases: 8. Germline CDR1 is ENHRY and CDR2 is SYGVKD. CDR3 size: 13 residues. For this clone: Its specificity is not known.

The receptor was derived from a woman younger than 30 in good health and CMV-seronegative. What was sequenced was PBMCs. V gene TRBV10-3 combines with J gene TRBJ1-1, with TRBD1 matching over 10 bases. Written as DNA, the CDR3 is TGTGCCTCCGGGACAGGGGCGCAGACTGAAGCTTTCTTT. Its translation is CASGTGAQTEAFF.